This passage covers 27 T cell receptor beta chains from one sample sequenced in a study of technical replicates of blood from a handful of donors. The table came from immunoSEQ multiplex PCR; TCRdb's copy has only in-frame clones and leaves some out. Of 75,000 to 100,000 clones listed, roughly 94% were seen once; the top ten hold 0.25%. What was sequenced was T cells isolated from PBMCs. The receptor source for this set is a human donor in good health.

Only one count was recorded for this clone. The V and J genes are TRBV10-3 and TRBJ2-1; 10 bases fit TRBD2. The CDR3 runs to 19 residues. V shed 5 bases, J shed 1 base, and the junction held 14 bases outside the gene matches. Germline lookup yields CDR1 ENHRY and CDR2 SYGVKD. The CDR3 nucleotides are TGTGCCATCAGTTCCCCCCTAACAGCGGGAGGGCCATCCTACAATGAGCAGTTCTTC. This sequence encodes CAISSPLTAGGPSYNEQFF.

The J gene is TRBJ1-2, the V gene TRBV6-5; 8 bases line up with TRBD1. The V and J ends lost 4 bases and 10 bases, in that order; junction bases with no gene match: 11. CDR1 is MNHEY, CDR2 SVGAGI, per germline. The CDR3 is 14 amino acids. The CDR3 region is CASSFTLGDRFYTF. DNA of the CDR3: TGTGCCAGCAGTTTCACCTTGGGGGACAGGTTCTACACCTTC.

CDR3 residues: CASSEGARGAGEQYF. CDR3 sequence (DNA): TGTGCCAGCAGTGAAGGCGCGCGGGGGGCCGGAGAGCAGTACTTC. The V call is TRBV2, the J call TRBJ2-7; 8 positions agree with TRBD2. The CDR3 has 15 residues. V lost 1 base and J lost 7; bases outside the gene matches: 9. The germline V gene encodes CDR1 SNHLY and CDR2 FYNNEI.

This clone was picked up one time. The rearrangement uses TRBV4-2 and TRBJ2-3; 10 bases agree with TRBD2. The junction had 8 bases not matched to a gene; V was cut back by 2 bases and J by 0 bases. The CDR3 spans 18 residues. Germline CDR1 reads LGHNA; CDR2 reads YNFKEQ. CDR3 loop: CASSQPGMGLASTDTQYF. The CDR3 DNA is TGTGCCAGCAGCCAACCCGGGATGGGACTAGCGAGCACAGATACGCAGTATTTT.

The chain joins TRBV28 to TRBJ1-1, with TRBD1 matching over 12 bases. With V trimmed by 5 bases and J by 0 bases, 10 bases remained unmatched. Germline V gives CDR1 MDHEN, CDR2 SYDVKM. The CDR3 is made up of 18 amino acids. The CDR3 bases are TGTGCCAGCAGTGGGACCGGGACAGGGGGCCGCATGAACACTGAAGCTTTCTTT. It translates to CASSGTGTGGRMNTEAFF.

This clone appeared a few times. This sequence joins TRBV19 and TRBJ2-7, with D tentatively TRBD1 (6 bases). The CDR3 is made up of 16 amino acids. CDR1 and CDR2 (germline): LNHDA, SQIVND (reference sequence). The germline V and J ends were trimmed by 5 bases and 3 bases, with 20 bases remaining between them. CDR3 sequence reads: CASSPGRGSTSYEQYF. The DNA for the CDR3 is TGTGCCAGTAGTCCGGGAAGGGGGTCAACGAGCTACGAGCAGTACTTC.

The chain combines TRBV2 with TRBJ2-3; the D gene is possibly TRBD2 (6 bases). This CDR3 is 13 amino acids long. The germline gives CDR1 SNHLY, CDR2 FYNNEI. Trimming removed 4 bases from V and 3 bases from J, with 8 bases in between. For the CDR3, the DNA is TGTGCCAGCAGTGTGGGGACTACAGATACGCAGTATTTT. This gives the protein CASSVGTTDTQYF.

This clone was recorded once. CDR3 residues: CATSRGGADYGYTF. In DNA, the CDR3 is TGTGCCACCAGCAGAGGTGGGGCAGACTATGGCTACACCTTC. This chain joins TRBV15 and TRBJ1-2; perhaps TRBD1 as D (5 bases). Trimming removed 1 base from V and 3 bases from J, with 9 bases in between. Germline V CDR1 and CDR2: LNHNV, YYDKDF (reference sequence). This CDR3 is 14 amino acids long.

The chain couples TRBV9 to TRBJ2-1, with 8 bases that match TRBD2. The V gene's germline CDR1 is SGDLS and CDR2 YYNGEE. The V and J ends lost 3 bases and 10 bases, in that order; junction bases with no gene match: 9. The CDR3 loop spans 14 amino acids. CDR3 residues: CASSERGGSFEQFF. The DNA for the CDR3 is TGTGCCAGCAGCGAACGGGGGGGGTCGTTCGAGCAGTTCTTC.

The chain joins TRBV6-6 to TRBJ2-1, with D perhaps TRBD1 (6 bases). Germline V gene sequence: CDR1 MNHNY, CDR2 SVGAGI (reference sequence). The V end was cut by 2 bases, the J end by 3 bases, with 14 bases between. This CDR3 contains 16 residues. The CDR3 nucleotides read TGTGCCAGCAGTTACACCACAGGGACCATCTACAATGAGCAGTTCTTC. Translating gives CASSYTTGTIYNEQFF.

The chain employs TRBV7-9 and TRBJ2-3; D may be TRBD2 (5 bases). CDR3 length equals 13 residues. V was trimmed by 1 base and J by 5 bases, leaving 7 bases between them. Germline assignment: CDR1 SEHNR and CDR2 FQNEAQ (reference sequence). The chain's CDR3 is CASSLDGRDTQYF. In DNA, the CDR3 is TGTGCCAGCAGCTTAGATGGGAGAGATACGCAGTATTTT.

The chain couples TRBV5-1 to TRBJ2-1; no firm D call. The CDR3 is 12 residues long. CDR1 SGHRS and CDR2 YFSETQ come from the germline V gene. V was clipped by 4 bases and J by 5 bases, with 7 bases between them. In DNA form, the CDR3 reads TGCGCCAGCAGCGAGCAGGACAATGAGCAGTTCTTC. Its protein product is CASSEQDNEQFF. Drawing the rest from reference TRBV5-1 and TRBJ2-1, the complete variable domain is KAGVTQTPRYLIKTRGQQVTLSCSPISGHRSVSWYQQTPGQGLQFLFEYFSETQRNKGNFPGRFSGRQFSNSRSEMNVSTLELGDSALYLCASSEQDNEQFFGPGTRLTVL.

This chain connects TRBV6-1 to TRBJ1-2, with 8 bases that match TRBD1. V lost 3 bases, J lost 6 bases, and 6 bases stayed unmatched. This CDR3 has 14 residues. The germline gives CDR1 MNHNS, CDR2 SASEGT. The CDR3 reads CASSDRTGRNGYTF. As DNA, the CDR3 is TGTGCCAGCAGTGATAGGACAGGGAGGAATGGCTACACCTTC.

The rearrangement uses TRBV6-1 and TRBJ1-1, with D possibly being TRBD1 (5 bases). This CDR3 spans 15 amino acids. CDR1 is MNHNS and CDR2 is SASEGT in the germline V gene. The germline V and J ends were trimmed by 6 bases and 3 bases, with 17 bases remaining between them. The CDR3 loop is CASSISTASDTEAFF. For the CDR3, the DNA is TGTGCCAGCAGCATATCGACAGCAAGCGACACTGAAGCTTTCTTT.

The chain employs TRBV28 and TRBJ2-2; 7 nucleotides match TRBD2. Germline lookup yields CDR1 MDHEN and CDR2 SYDVKM. With V trimmed by 10 bases and J by 1 base, 6 bases remained unmatched. The CDR3 covers 14 residues. The CDR3 DNA reads TGTGCCACCCTAGGGAGGGGGAACACCGGGGAGCTGTTTTTT. Encoded protein: CATLGRGNTGELFF. Using reference TRBV28 and TRBJ2-2 for the parts outside the CDR3, the full variable domain is DVKVTQSSRYLVKRTGEKVFLECVQDMDHENMFWYRQDPGLGLRLIYFSYDVKMKEKGDIPEGYSVSREKKERFSLILESASTNQTSMYLCATLGRGNTGELFFGEGSRLTVL.

The rearrangement joins TRBV27 to TRBJ2-7, with 11 bases aligning to TRBD1. V trimming: 5 bases; J trimming: 3 bases; junction bases outside the gene matches: 9. CDR3 size: 16 residues. Germline-derived CDR1 and CDR2 are MNHEY and SMNVEV (reference sequence). The CDR3 reads CASSKWAGTGGYEQYF. CDR3 coding DNA: TGTGCCAGCAGTAAATGGGCCGGGACAGGGGGCTACGAGCAGTACTTC.

This clone occurred once. J is TRBJ2-2 and V is TRBV4-2, with 8 bases aligning to TRBD2. With V trimmed by 0 bases and J by 7 bases, 13 bases remained unmatched. This CDR3 comprises 18 residues. CDR1 is LGHNA, CDR2 YNFKEQ, per germline. CDR3: CASSQDPAAGVVGGELFF. For the CDR3, the DNA is TGTGCCAGCAGCCAAGATCCTGCAGCGGGAGTTGTAGGCGGGGAGCTGTTTTTT.

The chain combines TRBV5-6 with TRBJ1-1, with D possibly being TRBD1 (6 bases). The V end was cut by 0 bases, the J end by 1 base, with 10 bases between. CDR1 SGHDT and CDR2 YYEEEE come from the germline V gene. The CDR3 is 15 residues long. In DNA, the CDR3 is TGTGCCAGCAGCTTGGCCGGACAGCAGAACACTGAAGCTTTCTTT. Protein sequence: CASSLAGQQNTEAFF. The whole variable domain, remainder taken from reference TRBV5-6 and TRBJ1-1, is DAGVTQSPTHLIKTRGQQVTLRCSPKSGHDTVSWYQQALGQGPQFIFQYYEEEERQRGNFPDRFSGHQFPNYSSELNVNALLLGDSALYLCASSLAGQQNTEAFFGQGTRLTVV.

This chain's CDR3 is CASSDRRGNNYGYTF. The CDR3 coding sequence is TGTGCCAGCAGTGATCGAAGGGGTAATAACTATGGCTACACCTTC. This sequence joins TRBV6-1 and TRBJ1-2; perhaps TRBD1 as D (5 bases). This CDR3 comprises 15 residues. Trimming took off 3 bases at V and 1 base at J, with 12 bases between the two ends. The germline V gene encodes CDR1 MNHNS and CDR2 SASEGT.

The rearrangement uses TRBV19 and TRBJ1-1; 8 nucleotides agree with TRBD1. Germline CDR1 LNHDA, CDR2 SQIVND (reference sequence). Germline trimming cut 7 bases from V and 11 bases from J; bases unmatched to any gene: 24. The CDR3 contains 17 residues. CDR3 nucleotides: TGTGCCAGTACCCTCACGCCCCTGGACAGGGCCTTCTTAGGTGCTTTCTTT. Protein sequence: CASTLTPLDRAFLGAFF.

The chain recombines TRBV10-3 with TRBJ1-2; D perhaps matches TRBD1 (5 bases). Trimming cost V 7 bases and J 3 bases, with 12 bases left between them. This CDR3 comprises 13 residues. CDR1 is ENHRY, CDR2 SYGVKD, per germline. The CDR3 loop is CAITPQGDYGYTF. The CDR3 coding sequence is TGTGCCATCACCCCGCAGGGCGACTATGGCTACACCTTC.

The V and J genes are TRBV13 and TRBJ2-7; a weak D match, TRBD2 (7 bases). Per the germline V gene, CDR1 is PRHDT and CDR2 is FYEKMQ (reference sequence). Trimming took off 2 bases at V and 3 bases at J, with 23 bases between the two ends. The CDR3 length is 18 residues. The CDR3 nucleotides are TGTGCCAGCAGCTTAAGGGGGGGCTCCGGGAGAAATATCTACGAGCAGTACTTC. Translation gives CASSLRGGSGRNIYEQYF.

The V gene is TRBV29-1, the J gene TRBJ2-7, with 7 bases that match TRBD1. CDR3 length: 14 residues. V shed 4 bases, J shed 4 bases, and the junction held 10 bases outside the gene matches. CDR1 and CDR2 (germline): SQVTM, ANQGSEA. CDR3 region: CSVVWDSYGYEQYF. CDR3 in DNA: TGCAGCGTTGTGTGGGACAGTTATGGGTACGAGCAGTACTTC.

This clone is a singleton in its sample. The gene calls are TRBV7-6 and TRBJ2-6; no clear D. CDR1 and CDR2 from the germline V gene are SGHVS and FNYEAQ. V was trimmed by 3 bases and J by 0 bases, leaving 12 bases between them. This CDR3 contains 17 residues. Here the CDR3 reads CASSLRSVSSGANVLTF. CDR3 nucleotides: TGTGCCAGCAGCTTGCGGAGTGTGAGCTCTGGGGCCAACGTCCTGACTTTC.

V is TRBV4-1 and J is TRBJ2-7; 14 bases map to TRBD2. Germline CDR1 is MGHRA and CDR2 is YSYEKL. This CDR3 comprises 21 residues. V trimming: 0 bases; J trimming: 3 bases; junction bases outside the gene matches: 16. The CDR3, as DNA: TGCGCCAGCAGCCAAGAAGACCTGGGACTAGCGGGAGAGGGAGGTGGCTACGAGCAGTACTTC. This encodes CASSQEDLGLAGEGGGYEQYF.

The chain has TRBV30 and TRBJ1-5; tentatively, D is TRBD1 (6 bases). The CDR3 runs 13 residues. Germline V gene sequence: CDR1 GTSNPN, CDR2 SVGIG (reference sequence). The germline V and J ends were trimmed by 2 bases and 6 bases, with 11 bases remaining between them. The DNA for the CDR3 is TGTGCCTGGAGTATGGGGGCGGTTCAGCCCCAGCATTTT. It specifies CAWSMGAVQPQHF.

The CDR3 coding sequence is TGCGCCAGCAGGGGAATAGCGGGGGGCACAGATACGCAGTATTTT. This gives the protein CASRGIAGGTDTQYF. The chain is built from TRBV10-2 and TRBJ2-3, with 9 bases that match TRBD2. The germline V gene has CDR1 WSHSY and CDR2 SAAADI. The CDR3 consists of 15 residues. The V and J ends lost 6 bases and 1 base, in that order; junction bases with no gene match: 5.